Listed below are T cell receptor beta chains from one sample, sequenced in a study of human T cells and chemical hapten exposure. MiXCR, applied by TCRdb to the RACE reads, yields one record per CDR3 protein. The table has tens of thousands of distinct CDR3 sequences, 10% to 13% seen once; the top ten hold approximately 6.3%. The source material was whole blood, sampled in connection with sensitization to the hapten diphenylcyclopropenone (DPC). Every receptor here comes from a young man with alopecia areata. Some clones in this sample may be carry-over from other donors' samples. Both conserved end residues are part of each CDR3. A D gene is named only where the DNA matches it firmly. Size values are once, few and many counts, or a class for expanded clones, and some rows have none.

clone size: few; V gene: TRBV5-5; J gene: TRBJ2-3; D gene: .; CDR3 protein: CASSFTRGAASTDTQYF; CDR3 DNA: TGTGCCAGCAGCTTTACACGGGGGGCAGCTAGCACAGATACGCAGTATTTT
clone size: .; V gene: TRBV6-5; J gene: TRBJ1-1; D gene: .; CDR3 protein: CASSYGPMNTEAFF; CDR3 DNA: TGTGCCAGCAGTTACGGCCCGATGAACACTGAAGCTTTCTTT
clone size: many; V gene: TRBV12-3/TRBV12-4; J gene: TRBJ1-5; D gene: TRBD1; CDR3 protein: CASRVGQGANQPQHF; CDR3 DNA: TGTGCCAGCAGAGTCGGACAGGGGGCCAATCAGCCCCAGCATTTT
clone size: .; V gene: TRBV12-5; J gene: TRBJ2-1; D gene: .; CDR3 protein: CASGLAGQTEQFF; CDR3 DNA: TGTGCTAGTGGTTTGGCTGGACAAACCGAGCAGTTCTTC
clone size: many; V gene: TRBV2; J gene: TRBJ1-2; D gene: TRBD1; CDR3 protein: CASSSDRANYGYTF; CDR3 DNA: TGTGCCAGCAGTTCGGACAGGGCCAACTATGGCTACACCTTC
clone size: .; V gene: TRBV24-1; J gene: TRBJ1-2; D gene: .; CDR3 protein: CATSGGARSYGYTF; CDR3 DNA: TGTGCCACCAGTGGGGGGGCGAGAAGCTATGGCTACACCTTC
clone size: many; V gene: TRBV21-1; J gene: TRBJ2-1; D gene: .; CDR3 protein: CASSLPKSFRNEQFF; CDR3 DNA: TGTGCCAGCAGCCTGCCGAAAAGTTTCCGAAATGAGCAGTTCTTC
clone size: many; V gene: TRBV2; J gene: TRBJ2-1; D gene: TRBD2; CDR3 protein: CASRTSGYYNEQFF; CDR3 DNA: TGTGCCAGCAGAACTAGCGGGTACTACAATGAGCAGTTCTTC
clone size: many; V gene: TRBV7-9; J gene: TRBJ1-1; D gene: .; CDR3 protein: CASSLDPTEAFF; CDR3 DNA: TGTGCCAGCAGCTTAGACCCGACTGAAGCTTTCTTT
clone size: many; V gene: TRBV5-7; J gene: TRBJ1-1; D gene: .; CDR3 protein: CASSFLLNTEAFF; CDR3 DNA: TGTGCCAGCAGCTTCCTCCTGAACACTGAAGCTTTCTTT
clone size: many; V gene: TRBV5-1; J gene: TRBJ1-1; D gene: TRBD1; CDR3 protein: CASRRGQGRDTEAFF; CDR3 DNA: TGCGCCAGCAGACGGGGACAGGGGAGGGACACTGAAGCTTTCTTT
clone size: many; V gene: TRBV6-5; J gene: TRBJ1-6; D gene: .; CDR3 protein: CASSPDLPGVHNSPLHF; CDR3 DNA: TGTGCCAGCAGCCCGGACCTTCCAGGGGTGCATAATTCACCCCTCCACTTT
clone size: many; V gene: TRBV20-1; J gene: TRBJ1-3; D gene: .; CDR3 protein: CSASAQFANGNTIYF; CDR3 DNA: TGCAGTGCTAGTGCTCAGTTTGCTAATGGAAACACCATATATTTT
clone size: many; V gene: TRBV3-1; J gene: TRBJ2-3; D gene: .; CDR3 protein: CASSLQTRTGDTQYF; CDR3 DNA: TGTGCCAGCAGCCTCCAAACTAGAACCGGAGATACGCAGTATTTT
clone size: many; V gene: TRBV12-3/TRBV12-4; J gene: TRBJ1-1; D gene: .; CDR3 protein: CASSFSRDRFSTEAFF; CDR3 DNA: TGTGCCAGCAGTTTTAGCCGAGACAGGTTTAGCACTGAAGCTTTCTTT
clone size: .; V gene: TRBV12-3/TRBV12-4; J gene: TRBJ2-1; D gene: TRBD2; CDR3 protein: CASSLGLAREQFF; CDR3 DNA: TGTGCCAGCAGTTTGGGACTAGCACGGGAGCAGTTCTTC
clone size: .; V gene: TRBV10-3; J gene: TRBJ2-5; D gene: .; CDR3 protein: CAISESQTYRETQYF; CDR3 DNA: TGTGCCATCAGTGAGTCGCAGACCTACCGGGAGACCCAGTACTTC
clone size: .; V gene: TRBV4-3; J gene: TRBJ1-2; D gene: .; CDR3 protein: CASSQDYGNYGYTF; CDR3 DNA: TGCGCCAGCAGCCAAGACTACGGAAACTATGGCTACACCTTC
clone size: many; V gene: TRBV4-3; J gene: TRBJ1-6; D gene: .; CDR3 protein: CASSQRTDFNSPLHF; CDR3 DNA: TGCGCCAGCAGCCAGCGGACGGACTTTAATTCACCCCTCCACTTT
clone size: many; V gene: TRBV6-2/TRBV6-3; J gene: TRBJ2-3; D gene: .; CDR3 protein: CASSYPGPFQADTQYF; CDR3 DNA: TGTGCCAGCAGTTACCCAGGCCCATTCCAGGCAGATACGCAGTATTTT
clone size: many; V gene: TRBV14; J gene: TRBJ2-7; D gene: .; CDR3 protein: CASSPGMVYEQYF; CDR3 DNA: TGTGCCAGCAGCCCGGGAATGGTTTACGAGCAGTACTTC
clone size: .; V gene: TRBV24-1; J gene: TRBJ2-3; D gene: TRBD1; CDR3 protein: CATSGGTASTDTQYF; CDR3 DNA: TGTGCCACCAGTGGTGGGACAGCCAGCACAGATACGCAGTATTTT
clone size: .; V gene: TRBV10-2; J gene: TRBJ1-2; D gene: .; CDR3 protein: CASSVGGSNYGYTF; CDR3 DNA: TGCGCCAGCAGTGTGGGGGGCTCTAACTATGGCTACACCTTC
clone size: few; V gene: TRBV29-1; J gene: TRBJ1-2; D gene: TRBD1; CDR3 protein: CSYDRGRGYTF; CDR3 DNA: TGCAGCTACGACAGGGGACGGGGCTACACCTTC
clone size: few; V gene: TRBV7-9; J gene: TRBJ2-1; D gene: TRBD2; CDR3 protein: CASSLASGGAGEQFF; CDR3 DNA: TGTGCCAGCAGCCTTGCTAGCGGGGGGGCTGGTGAGCAGTTCTTC
clone size: many; V gene: TRBV29-1; J gene: TRBJ1-2; D gene: .; CDR3 protein: CSVARDGRGYGYTF; CDR3 DNA: TGCAGCGTTGCCCGGGACGGGCGGGGGTATGGCTACACCTTC
clone size: many; V gene: TRBV21-1; J gene: TRBJ1-3; D gene: .; CDR3 protein: CASSKGKALNSGNTIYF; CDR3 DNA: TGTGCCAGCAGCAAAGGTAAAGCCCTCAACTCTGGAAACACCATATATTTT
clone size: .; V gene: TRBV14; J gene: TRBJ1-1; D gene: TRBD1; CDR3 protein: CASSQMGQGITEAFF; CDR3 DNA: TGTGCCAGCAGCCAAATGGGACAGGGAATCACTGAAGCTTTCTTT
clone size: many; V gene: TRBV7-2; J gene: TRBJ2-5; D gene: .; CDR3 protein: CASRDPGNQETQYF; CDR3 DNA: TGTGCCAGCAGAGATCCAGGGAATCAAGAGACCCAGTACTTC
clone size: few; V gene: TRBV5-5; J gene: TRBJ2-7; D gene: .; CDR3 protein: CASSRNRDPRYEQYF; CDR3 DNA: TGTGCCAGCAGTCGCAACAGGGACCCGAGGTACGAGCAGTACTTC
clone size: many; V gene: TRBV14; J gene: TRBJ2-7; D gene: .; CDR3 protein: CASSQESGARYEQYF; CDR3 DNA: TGTGCCAGCAGCCAAGAGTCGGGCGCGAGGTACGAGCAGTACTTC
clone size: many; V gene: TRBV7-8; J gene: TRBJ2-3; D gene: .; CDR3 protein: CASSLAVSGIITDTQYF; CDR3 DNA: TGTGCCAGCAGCTTAGCCGTTAGCGGCATAATCACAGATACGCAGTATTTT
clone size: many; V gene: TRBV4-2; J gene: TRBJ2-2; D gene: .; CDR3 protein: CASSQATGELFF; CDR3 DNA: TGTGCCAGCAGCCAAGCTACCGGGGAGCTGTTTTTT
clone size: many; V gene: TRBV5-6; J gene: TRBJ2-5; D gene: .; CDR3 protein: CASSLQFQETQYF; CDR3 DNA: TGTGCCAGCAGCCTCCAGTTCCAAGAGACCCAGTACTTC
clone size: many; V gene: TRBV18; J gene: TRBJ2-3; D gene: .; CDR3 protein: CASSPGPSTDTQYF; CDR3 DNA: TGTGCCAGCTCACCAGGGCCTAGCACAGATACGCAGTATTTT
clone size: many; V gene: TRBV10-3; J gene: TRBJ2-1; D gene: .; CDR3 protein: CAISPERAGNEQFF; CDR3 DNA: TGTGCCATCAGCCCCGAGAGGGCAGGGAATGAGCAGTTCTTC
clone size: few; V gene: TRBV28; J gene: TRBJ1-1; D gene: .; CDR3 protein: CASSLNNREAFF; CDR3 DNA: TGTGCCAGCAGTTTAAATAACAGAGAAGCTTTCTTT
clone size: .; V gene: TRBV27; J gene: TRBJ1-2; D gene: .; CDR3 protein: CASSLTFASGYGYTF; CDR3 DNA: TGTGCCAGCAGTTTAACTTTCGCCTCAGGGTATGGCTACACCTTC
clone size: many; V gene: TRBV4-1; J gene: TRBJ2-5; D gene: .; CDR3 protein: CASSQERIQETQYF; CDR3 DNA: TGCGCCAGCAGCCAAGAACGGATCCAAGAGACCCAGTACTTC